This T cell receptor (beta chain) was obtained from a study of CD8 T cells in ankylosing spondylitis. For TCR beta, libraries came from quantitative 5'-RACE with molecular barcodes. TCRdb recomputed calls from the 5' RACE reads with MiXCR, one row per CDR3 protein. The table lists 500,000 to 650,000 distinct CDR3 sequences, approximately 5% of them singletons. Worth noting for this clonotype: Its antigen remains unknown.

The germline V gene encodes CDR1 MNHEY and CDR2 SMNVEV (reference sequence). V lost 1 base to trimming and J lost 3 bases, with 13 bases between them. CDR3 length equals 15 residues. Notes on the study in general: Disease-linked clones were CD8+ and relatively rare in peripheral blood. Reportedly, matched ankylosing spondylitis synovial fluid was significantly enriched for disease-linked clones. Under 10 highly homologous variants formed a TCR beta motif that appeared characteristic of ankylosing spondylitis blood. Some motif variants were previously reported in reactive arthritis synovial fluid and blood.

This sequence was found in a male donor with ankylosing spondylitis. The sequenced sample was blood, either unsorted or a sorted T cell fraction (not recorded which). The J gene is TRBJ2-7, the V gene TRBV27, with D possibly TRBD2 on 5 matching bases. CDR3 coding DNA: TGTGCCAGCAGTTTATTTTCTAGCCAAGGCTACGAGCAGTACTTC. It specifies CASSLFSSQGYEQYF.